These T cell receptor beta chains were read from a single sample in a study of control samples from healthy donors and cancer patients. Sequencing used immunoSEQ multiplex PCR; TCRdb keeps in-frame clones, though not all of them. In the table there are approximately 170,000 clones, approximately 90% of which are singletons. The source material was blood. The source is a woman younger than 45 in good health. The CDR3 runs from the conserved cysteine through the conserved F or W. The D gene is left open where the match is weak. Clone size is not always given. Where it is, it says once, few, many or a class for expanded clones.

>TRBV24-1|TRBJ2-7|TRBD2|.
TGTGCCACCAGTGACTCCGGACTAGCGGTTTACGAGCAGTACTTC
CATSDSGLAVYEQYF
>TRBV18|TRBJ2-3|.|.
TGTGCCAGCTCACCGAGGAGCTCAGATACGCAGTATTTT
CASSPRSSDTQYF
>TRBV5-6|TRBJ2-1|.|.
TGTGCCAGCAGCTTGGTAGATGATTTTGAGCAGTTCTTC
CASSLVDDFEQFF
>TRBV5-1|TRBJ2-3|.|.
TGCGCCAGCAGCTCTAATACCGTCCGACTCACAGATACGCAGTATTTT
CASSSNTVRLTDTQYF
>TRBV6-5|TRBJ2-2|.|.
TGTGCCAGCAGTTACTCGATCTGGGGGCATACCGGGGAGCTGTTTTTT
CASSYSIWGHTGELFF
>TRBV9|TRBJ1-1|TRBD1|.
TGTGCCAGCAGCGTAGGGACAGGGACGAACACTGAAGCTTTCTTT
CASSVGTGTNTEAFF
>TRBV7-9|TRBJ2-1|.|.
TGTGCCAGCAGCTTAACCCCCTCCCCTAGCAACGAGCAGTTCTTC
CASSLTPSPSNEQFF
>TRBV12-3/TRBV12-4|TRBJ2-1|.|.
TGTGCCAGCAACCACGGGGAGAGAAATGAGCAGTTCTTC
CASNHGERNEQFF
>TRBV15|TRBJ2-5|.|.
TGTGCCACCAGCAGAGATCCGGGTGCGGAGACCCAGTACTTC
CATSRDPGAETQYF
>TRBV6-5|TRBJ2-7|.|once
TGTGCCAGCAGTTACTCTAGATTTCCAGGTGCGGAGCAGTACTTC
CASSYSRFPGAEQYF
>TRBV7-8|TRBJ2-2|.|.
TGTGCCAGCAGCGTCCAACAGGGTACCACCGGGGAGCTGTTTTTT
CASSVQQGTTGELFF
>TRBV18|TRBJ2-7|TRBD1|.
TGTGCCAGCTCACCGAGGACAGGGGGAGCCTACGAGCAGTACTTC
CASSPRTGGAYEQYF
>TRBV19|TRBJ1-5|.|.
TGTGCCAGTAGTTATGGTCCATGGGGGTTCGGTCAGCCCCAGCATTTT
CASSYGPWGFGQPQHF
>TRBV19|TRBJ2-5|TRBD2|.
TGTGCCAGTAGTATTGGACTAGCGGGAGCAGAGGAGACCCAGTACTTC
CASSIGLAGAEETQYF
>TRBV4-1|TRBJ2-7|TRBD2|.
TGCGCCAGCAGCCAAGCAGCTCTAGCGGGACCCTACGAGCAGTACTTC
CASSQAALAGPYEQYF
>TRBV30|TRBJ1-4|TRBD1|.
TGTGCCTGGAGTTCTTTTCCCGGGGACAGCGTTAATGAAAAACTGTTTTTT
CAWSSFPGDSVNEKLFF
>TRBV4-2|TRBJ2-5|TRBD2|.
TGTGCCAGCAGCCCCTTTTTTCGGCGCGGGAGTCTAGAGACCCAGTACTTC
CASSPFFRRGSLETQYF
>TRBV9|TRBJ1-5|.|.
TGTGCCAGCAGCGAGTCAGGGTATCAGCCCCAGCATTTT
CASSESGYQPQHF
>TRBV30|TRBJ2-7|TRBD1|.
TGTGCCTGGAGTGTACGGACAGGATACGAGCAGTACTTC
CAWSVRTGYEQYF
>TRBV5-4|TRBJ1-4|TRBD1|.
TGTGCCAGCAGCGACGGACAGGGGGCTAGGGGTAATGAAAAACTGTTTTTT
CASSDGQGARGNEKLFF
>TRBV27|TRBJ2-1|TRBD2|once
TGTGCCAGCAGTCCCCTAGCGGGAGGGCCGTACAATGAGCAGTTCTTC
CASSPLAGGPYNEQFF
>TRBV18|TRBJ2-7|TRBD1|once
TGTGCCAGCTCACCGGGACAGTCCTACGAGCAGTACTTC
CASSPGQSYEQYF
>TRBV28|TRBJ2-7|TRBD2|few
TGTGCCAGCAGTTTATATTGGGAGGGGAGGATCGAGCAGTACTTC
CASSLYWEGRIEQYF
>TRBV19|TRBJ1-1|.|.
TGTGCCAGTAGTATAGTTGGGCTCGAGGGGACTGAAGCTTTCTTT
CASSIVGLEGTEAFF
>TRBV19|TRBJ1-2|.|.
TGTGCCAGTAGTATCATCCCGGGACGGAATAACTATGGCTACACCTTC
CASSIIPGRNNYGYTF
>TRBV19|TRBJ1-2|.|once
TGTGCCAGTAGTGTAGGACAGATCGGCTACACCTTC
CASSVGQIGYTF
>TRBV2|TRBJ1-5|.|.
TGTGCCAGCAGACAAAACCAGGGTTATCAGCCCCAGCATTTT
CASRQNQGYQPQHF
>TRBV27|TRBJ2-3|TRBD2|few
TGTGCCAGCCCTAGCGGGAACGGGTGCACAGATACGCAGTATTTT
CASPSGNGCTDTQYF
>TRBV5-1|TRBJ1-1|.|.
TGCGCCAGCAGCTTATCGGGACACGCGAACACTGAAGCTTTCTTT
CASSLSGHANTEAFF
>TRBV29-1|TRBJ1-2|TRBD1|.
TGCAGCGTTGCGCGGGGGGGGACAGGGGAAAACTATGGCTACACCTTC
CSVARGGTGENYGYTF
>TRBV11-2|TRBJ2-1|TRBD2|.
TGTGCCAGCAGCTTATTTGCGGGAGGAAAGGTAATTTATGAGCAGTTCTTC
CASSLFAGGKVIYEQFF
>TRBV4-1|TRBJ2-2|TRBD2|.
TGCGCCAGCAGCCAAGGTCTGCGGGAGGGACTGTTTTTT
CASSQGLREGLFF
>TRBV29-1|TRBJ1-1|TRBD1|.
TGCAGCGTTGATGACAGGGGGGCGGAAGCTTTCTTT
CSVDDRGAEAFF
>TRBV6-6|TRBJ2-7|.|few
TGTGCCAGCAGCCATACGAGCACCTACGAGCAGTACTTC
CASSHTSTYEQYF
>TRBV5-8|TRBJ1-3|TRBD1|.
TGTGCCAGCAGCTTTCGTCGGACAGGGTGGGAAGGAAACACCATATATTTT
CASSFRRTGWEGNTIYF
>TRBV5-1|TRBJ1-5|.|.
TGCGCCAGCAGGGGCGGGGATGAGAATCAGCCCCAGCATTTT
CASRGGDENQPQHF
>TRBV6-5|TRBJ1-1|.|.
TGTGCCAGCAGTTACTCGGAGAGGAACACTGAAGCTTTCTTT
CASSYSERNTEAFF
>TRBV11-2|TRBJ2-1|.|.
TGTGCCAGCAGCTTAGATTTCGCGCGATCCTACAATGAGCAGTTCTTC
CASSLDFARSYNEQFF
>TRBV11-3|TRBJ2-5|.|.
TGTGCCAGCAGCTTAGGGGGGCTGACTAATTCCCAAGAGACCCAGTACTTC
CASSLGGLTNSQETQYF
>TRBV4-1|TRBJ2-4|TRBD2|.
TGCGCCAGCAGCCAAGAAAGACGGGGGGGAGCCAAAAACATTCAGTACTTC
CASSQERRGGAKNIQYF